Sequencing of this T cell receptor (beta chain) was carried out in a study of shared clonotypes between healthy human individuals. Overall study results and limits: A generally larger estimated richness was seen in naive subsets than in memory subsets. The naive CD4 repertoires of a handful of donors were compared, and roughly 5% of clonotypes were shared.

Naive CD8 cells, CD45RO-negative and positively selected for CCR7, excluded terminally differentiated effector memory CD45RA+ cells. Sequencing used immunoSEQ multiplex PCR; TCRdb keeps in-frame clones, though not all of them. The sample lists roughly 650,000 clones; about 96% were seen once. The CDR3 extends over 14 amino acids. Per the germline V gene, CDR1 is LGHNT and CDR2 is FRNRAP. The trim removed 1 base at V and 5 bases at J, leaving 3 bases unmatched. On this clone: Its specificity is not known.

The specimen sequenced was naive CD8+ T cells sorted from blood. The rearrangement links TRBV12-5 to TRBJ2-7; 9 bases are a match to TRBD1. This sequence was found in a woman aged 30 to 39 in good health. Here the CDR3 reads CASGLGTGAHEQYF. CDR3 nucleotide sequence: TGTGCTAGTGGTTTGGGGACAGGGGCCCACGAGCAGTACTTC. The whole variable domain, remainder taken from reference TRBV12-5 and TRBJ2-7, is DARVTQTPRHKVTEMGQEVTMRCQPILGHNTVFWYRQTMMQGLELLAYFRNRAPLDDSGMPKDRFSAEMPDATLATLKIQPSEPRDSAVYFCASGLGTGAHEQYFGPGTRLTVT.